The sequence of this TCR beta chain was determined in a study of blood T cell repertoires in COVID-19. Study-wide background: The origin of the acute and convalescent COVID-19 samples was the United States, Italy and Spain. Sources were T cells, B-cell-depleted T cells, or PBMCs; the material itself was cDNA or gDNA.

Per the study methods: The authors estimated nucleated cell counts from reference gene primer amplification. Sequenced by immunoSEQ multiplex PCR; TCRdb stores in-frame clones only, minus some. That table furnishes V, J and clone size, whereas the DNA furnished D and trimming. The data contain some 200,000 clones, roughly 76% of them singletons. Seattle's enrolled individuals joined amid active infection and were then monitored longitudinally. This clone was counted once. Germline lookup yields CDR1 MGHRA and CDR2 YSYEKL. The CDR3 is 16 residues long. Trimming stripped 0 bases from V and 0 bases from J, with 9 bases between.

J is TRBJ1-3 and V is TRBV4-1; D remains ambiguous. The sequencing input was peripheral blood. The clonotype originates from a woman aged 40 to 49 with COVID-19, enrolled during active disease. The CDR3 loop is CASSQDGEVSGNTIYF. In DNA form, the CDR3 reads TGCGCCAGCAGCCAAGACGGCGAGGTCTCTGGAAACACCATATATTTT.